What follows are 13 T cell receptor beta chains derived from one specimen sequenced in a study of cytomegalovirus exposure and HLA in healthy donors. A multiplex PCR was run with 60 Vbeta primers and 13 Jbeta primers. Produced via immunoSEQ multiplex PCR; TCRdb's table is partial and in-frame only. The top ten hold 5.5% to 7.5% of the sample, which has more than 65,000 clones, about four fifths seen once. The source material was PBMCs. All receptors derive from a man in his late teens or twenties in good health and CMV-seropositive.

The J gene is TRBJ1-1, the V gene TRBV2, with unresolved D. Germline V gene lookup returns CDR1 SNHLY and CDR2 FYNNEI. The CDR3 extends over 15 amino acids. Trimming took off 8 bases at V and 1 base at J, with 17 bases between the two ends. This chain's CDR3 is CASLVPLPKNTEAFF. The CDR3 DNA reads as TGTGCCAGCCTGGTACCCCTACCCAAGAACACTGAAGCTTTCTTT.

The chain combines TRBV7-9 with TRBJ1-1; 7 bases are a match to TRBD1. There are 15 residues in the CDR3. The trim removed 5 bases at V and 1 base at J, leaving 7 bases unmatched. CDR1 is SEHNR and CDR2 is FQNEAQ in the germline V gene (reference sequence). The CDR3 bases are TGTGCCAGCAGCGCTCGACAGGGTGGGAACACTGAAGCTTTCTTT. It translates to CASSARQGGNTEAFF.

The V call is TRBV28, the J call TRBJ1-5; tentatively, D is TRBD1 (5 bases). Trimming left V 7 bases short and J 4 bases short, with 17 bases between. The CDR3 is made up of 15 amino acids. Germline V gene sequence: CDR1 MDHEN, CDR2 SYDVKM. DNA of the CDR3: TGTGCCAGCAACACCTTAGACAGCTCTAATCAGCCCCAGCATTTT. This codes for CASNTLDSSNQPQHF.

This chain connects TRBV25-1 to TRBJ2-1; D may be TRBD2 (5 bases). Trimming took 4 bases from V and 3 from J, leaving 10 bases between them. The germline gives CDR1 MGHDK, CDR2 SYGVNS. There are 14 residues in the CDR3. The CDR3 is CASSAPEGYNEQFF. DNA for the CDR3: TGTGCCAGCAGTGCCCCAGAGGGCTACAATGAGCAGTTCTTC.

V and J are TRBV7-9 and TRBJ2-7; the match to TRBD1 covers 8 bases. With V trimmed by 3 bases and J by 3 bases, 7 bases remained unmatched. The CDR3 is 15 amino acids. Germline loops: CDR1 SEHNR, CDR2 FQNEAQ (reference sequence). The CDR3, as DNA: TGTGCCAGCAGCTTTCCGGACAGGGCAAACTACGAGCAGTACTTC. Its protein product is CASSFPDRANYEQYF.

The V call is TRBV15, the J call TRBJ2-7; perhaps TRBD1 as D (7 bases). With 3 bases removed from V and 4 bases from J, the gap between germline ends came to 13 bases. Germline CDR1 reads LNHNV; CDR2 reads YYDKDF (reference sequence). This CDR3 is 14 amino acids long. The CDR3 bases are TGTGCCACCAGCAGGGGGGGACAGCCTTACGAGCAGTACTTC. Protein: CATSRGGQPYEQYF.

The chain couples TRBV18 to TRBJ2-7; 7 positions agree with TRBD1. The V gene end was trimmed by 3 bases and the J gene end by 5 bases; junction bases not matched to a gene: 4. CDR1 and CDR2 from the germline V gene are KGHSH and LQKENI. The CDR3 covers 13 residues. The CDR3 sequence is CASSPTGTNEQYF. The CDR3 region has the DNA TGTGCCAGCTCACCGACAGGGACCAACGAGCAGTACTTC.

This rearrangement joins TRBV5-1 to TRBJ2-5, with a possible D match to TRBD2 (5 bases). V lost 0 bases and J 4 bases, leaving 7 bases between the germline ends. The CDR3 spans 13 residues. Germline V gene data show CDR1 as SGHRS and CDR2 as YFSETQ. The CDR3 coding sequence is TGCGCCAGCAGCTTGGAAGCGGTAGAGACCCAGTACTTC. It encodes CASSLEAVETQYF.

The J gene is TRBJ2-7, the V gene TRBV20-1; TRBD2 might be the D (6 bases). The germline V and J ends were trimmed by 5 bases and 3 bases, with 8 bases remaining between them. This CDR3 is 11 amino acids long. CDR1 DFQATT and CDR2 SNEGSKA come from the germline V gene (reference sequence). The chain's CDR3 is CSAGRGYEQYF. The CDR3 DNA is TGCAGTGCTGGGCGGGGCTACGAGCAGTACTTC.

V and J are TRBV6-5 and TRBJ2-3; 7 nucleotides match TRBD1. This CDR3 is 13 amino acids long. CDR1 MNHEY and CDR2 SVGAGI come from the germline V gene. J was trimmed by 4 bases and V by 5 bases; bases with no gene match: 3. In DNA, the CDR3 is TGTGCCAGCAGTACCGACAGGGCAGATACGCAGTATTTT. It yields the protein CASSTDRADTQYF.

This clone was seen only once. This chain joins TRBV2 and TRBJ1-4; 7 bases are a match to TRBD1. V lost 4 bases and J lost 6; bases outside the gene matches: 8. In germline, CDR1 is SNHLY, CDR2 FYNNEI. This CDR3 comprises 15 residues. The CDR3 loop reads CASSGQGGQYEKLFF. The CDR3 DNA follows: TGTGCCAGCAGTGGACAGGGAGGACAATATGAAAAACTGTTTTTT.

The count of this clone is one. The chain is built from TRBV5-1 and TRBJ2-7, with TRBD1 matching over 12 bases. The CDR3 has 15 amino acids. Germline assignment: CDR1 SGHRS and CDR2 YFSETQ. V trimming: 4 bases; J trimming: 7 bases; junction bases outside the gene matches: 9. The CDR3 nucleotides read TGCGCCAGCAGCATGGGACAGGGGGCCCTCTTGGAGCAGTACTTC. It yields the protein CASSMGQGALLEQYF.

V is TRBV6-1 and J is TRBJ2-1; possible D gene TRBD1, 6 bases. Trimming stripped 5 bases from V and 7 bases from J, with 15 bases between. The germline V gene encodes CDR1 MNHNS and CDR2 SASEGT. CDR3 length equals 14 residues. DNA for the CDR3: TGTGCCAGCAGTAAACAGGGTTTGCCGAATGAGCAGTTCTTC. This gives the protein CASSKQGLPNEQFF.